Sequencing of this T cell receptor beta chain was carried out in a study of shared clonotypes between healthy human individuals. Study-level background: Samples came from a couple of female and three male donors aged 18 to 49. Study observations and caveats: The represented genetic and exposure-history diversity was limited by the small number of donors.

CDR1 and CDR2 (germline): LGHNA, YNFKEQ. V lost 0 bases to trimming and J lost 0 bases, with 7 bases between them. This CDR3 has 15 residues. Comment on this clone: Its antigen remains unknown.

The assay was immunoSEQ multiplex PCR, and TCRdb's table has in-frame clones only and misses some. The sample records a few million clones, roughly nine tenths being singletons. None of the donors, who were healthy HIV-negative adults, had recently had acute infections or vaccinations. The investigators split CD4+ cells into a CD45RA+ naive subset and a CD45RA-negative memory subset. This chain uses TRBV4-2 with TRBJ2-3, with D unresolved. Sample: naive CD4+ T cells sorted from blood. Documented subset: CD45RA+ positively selected. This clonotype originated in a man younger than 35 in good health. The DNA of the CDR3 is TGTGCCAGCAGCCAAGAACTGAGGAGCACAGATACGCAGTATTTT. Its protein product is CASSQELRSTDTQYF.